Below, one TCR beta chain is given with its context. Its specific antigen is unknown. Within one base of it there is no much larger clone, and no base qualities were kept. The source of the sample is a study of blood T cell repertoires in COVID-19 (dated by TCRdb to between 2020 and 2021). For the wider study: Samples from collaborators originated in the United States, Italy and Spain and spanned both the acute and convalescent phases of COVID-19. The prospective study material was composed of cDNA or gDNA derived from T cells, B-cell-depleted T cells, or PBMCs. Subjects who had been exposed to COVID-19, were actively infected with it, or had recovered from it provided the deeply sampled blood TCRbeta repertoires that made up the dataset. The repertoires were released in a freely available public database meant as a resource for research on the immune response to SARS-CoV-2. Samples were obtained from the ongoing ImmuneRACE study (first 160 participants) and from about 1,300 subjects provided by 6 global collaborators. A de-identified subject ID, COVID-19 status, age in years and sex were almost always included in the sample metadata. Where available, HLA class I and class II types were taken from metadata supplied by the sample provider and were not determined by assay-based typing.

One collaborating source in Seattle enrolled patients during active infection and followed them longitudinally through the course of disease. Collaborating institutions collected whole blood in K2EDTA tubes following their own protocols. For TCRbeta analysis, collaborators shipped samples in one of three forms: frozen whole blood, isolated PBMCs, or DNA extracted from either of those sample types. CDR3 length: 13 amino acids, cysteine to phenylalanine. Kept here is only the CDR3 DNA, which spans 39 bases and is read in frame from base 1. Via the germline V gene (reference sequence), CDR1 is LNHDA and CDR2 SQIVND. The junction shows trimming of 2 bases on V and 6 bases on J, plus 11 bases between the germline ends. The immunoSEQ Assay, a bias-controlled multiplex PCR, was used to amplify TCRbeta CDR3 regions from genomic DNA. On the authors' methods: Within the assay, amplification of reference gene primers was used to estimate how many nucleated cells each sample contained. To quantify the absolute abundance of each unique TCRbeta CDR3 rearrangement, sequence reads were collapsed and filtered. For each sample, productive Simpson clonality was calculated as the square root of Simpson's diversity index across productive rearrangements. Entries here come from immuneACCESS through TCRdb and include only in-frame sequences with V and J called. Some clones fail to appear in such tables; in the studies checked, an unresolved V gene covers under half of the shortfall, and the cause of the remainder is unknown. From that table come the V and J calls and clone size; the DNA was used to work out D and trimming. This sample comprises under 100,000 clones, around 85% of them detected only once. In total, the top ten clones hold less than 4% of the sample.

Summary of the overall study and its limitations: The amount of clinical and demographic metadata varied by source and participant and was provided uncurated.

The sequenced material came from peripheral blood. The clonotype comes from a woman older than 75 with COVID-19, enrolled during active disease. The rearrangement combines TRBV19 with TRBJ2-7, with no confidently assigned D gene. DNA sequence: TGTGCCAGTAGTATACTGGGCCACGGCGAGCAGTACTTC. This encodes CASSILGHGEQYF.